A selection of T cell receptor beta chains follows, all from one sample in a study of a mutant IDH1 vaccine in newly diagnosed glioma. No antigens are known for them. Sequencing used immunoSEQ multiplex PCR; TCRdb keeps in-frame clones, though not all of them. Of some 31,000 clones listed, 65% to 85% are singletons. Source: PBMCs, taken from a glioma patient whose treatment included an IDH1 peptide vaccine. Receptors originate from a woman under 30 with glioma. Both conserved end residues are part of each CDR3. D genes are given only for firm matches. Only part of the rows carry a size: once, few, many, or a class if the clone is expanded.

d_call: TRBD1
j_call: TRBJ1-1
v_call: TRBV19
clone_size: few
cdr3_nt: TGTGCCAGTAGTATAGAGGGGGACAGGGTGGACCCTGAAGCTTTCTTT
cdr3_aa: CASSIEGDRVDPEAFF

d_call: TRBD1
j_call: TRBJ2-7
v_call: TRBV2
clone_size: NA
cdr3_nt: TGTGCCAGCAGCCCTACACAGGGGGCTCTAAAGTTC
cdr3_aa: CASSPTQGALKF

d_call: NA
j_call: TRBJ1-5
v_call: TRBV6-1
clone_size: NA
cdr3_nt: TGTGCCAGCAGGACCACCAGAGGGGATCAGCCCCAGCATTTT
cdr3_aa: CASRTTRGDQPQHF

d_call: TRBD2
j_call: TRBJ2-1
v_call: TRBV10-3
clone_size: NA
cdr3_nt: TGTGCCATCGGTAGCGGGGCCTACAATGAGCAGTTCTTC
cdr3_aa: CAIGSGAYNEQFF

d_call: NA
j_call: TRBJ1-2
v_call: TRBV4-3
clone_size: NA
cdr3_nt: TGCGCCAGCAGCCAAGATCAGTGGGGGTATGGCTACACCTTC
cdr3_aa: CASSQDQWGYGYTF

d_call: TRBD1
j_call: TRBJ2-7
v_call: TRBV9
clone_size: medium-sized
cdr3_nt: TGTGCCAGCAGCCCCCATCAGGGGGCTACCTACGAGCAGTACTTC
cdr3_aa: CASSPHQGATYEQYF

d_call: NA
j_call: TRBJ1-5
v_call: TRBV7-9
clone_size: NA
cdr3_nt: TGTGCCAGCAGCTTGCAAGGGGTAAGACAGCCCCAGCATTTT
cdr3_aa: CASSLQGVRQPQHF

d_call: TRBD2
j_call: TRBJ2-3
v_call: TRBV9
clone_size: NA
cdr3_nt: TGTGCCAGCAGCGGAACTAGCGGGGGTAGCACAGATACGCAGTATTTT
cdr3_aa: CASSGTSGGSTDTQYF

d_call: NA
j_call: TRBJ1-5
v_call: TRBV6-5
clone_size: NA
cdr3_nt: TGTGCCACCAGGCCTCTAGGGGGGGATCAGCCCCAGCATTTT
cdr3_aa: CATRPLGGDQPQHF

d_call: NA
j_call: TRBJ1-2
v_call: TRBV4-1
clone_size: NA
cdr3_nt: TGCGCCAGCAGCCAAGATACGCCCCAAGGGGCGACGTTTTCCTATGGCTACACCTTC
cdr3_aa: CASSQDTPQGATFSYGYTF

d_call: NA
j_call: TRBJ1-2
v_call: TRBV19
clone_size: NA
cdr3_nt: TGTGCCAGTAGTCTCATCGACAGACCAAATGGCTACACCTTC
cdr3_aa: CASSLIDRPNGYTF

d_call: NA
j_call: TRBJ1-2
v_call: TRBV13
clone_size: NA
cdr3_nt: TGTGCCAGCAGCTTAGTGGGCTATCTTGAGGGCTACACCTTC
cdr3_aa: CASSLVGYLEGYTF

d_call: NA
j_call: TRBJ2-6
v_call: TRBV7-9
clone_size: NA
cdr3_nt: TGTGCCAGCAGCTTAGCGTACCGGGAAAGCTGGGCCAACGTCCTGACTTTC
cdr3_aa: CASSLAYRESWANVLTF

d_call: NA
j_call: TRBJ2-3
v_call: TRBV5-1
clone_size: NA
cdr3_nt: TGCGCCAGCAGCTTGGATAACACAGATACGCAGTATTTT
cdr3_aa: CASSLDNTDTQYF

d_call: NA
j_call: TRBJ2-1
v_call: TRBV7-2
clone_size: NA
cdr3_nt: TGTGCCAGCAGCTTAGCGCCAGGGTCATACAATGAGCAGTTCTTC
cdr3_aa: CASSLAPGSYNEQFF

d_call: NA
j_call: TRBJ2-1
v_call: TRBV28
clone_size: NA
cdr3_nt: TGTGCCAGCAGTTTCGTGGGGAAATCCTACAATGAGCAGTTCTTC
cdr3_aa: CASSFVGKSYNEQFF

d_call: NA
j_call: TRBJ2-2
v_call: TRBV7-9
clone_size: NA
cdr3_nt: TGTGCCAGCAGCTCGCGCGACTTGAACACCGGGGAGCTGTTTTTT
cdr3_aa: CASSSRDLNTGELFF

d_call: TRBD1
j_call: TRBJ2-5
v_call: TRBV7-9
clone_size: NA
cdr3_nt: TGTGCCAGCAGCTCAATACCGGGACAGACGGAGACCCAGTACTTC
cdr3_aa: CASSSIPGQTETQYF

d_call: NA
j_call: TRBJ2-7
v_call: TRBV18
clone_size: NA
cdr3_nt: TGTGCCAGCTCACCACCGGCCAGGACGGGCTACGAGCAGTACTTC
cdr3_aa: CASSPPARTGYEQYF

d_call: NA
j_call: TRBJ1-5
v_call: TRBV2
clone_size: NA
cdr3_nt: TGTGCCGGCCGACAGACGGAGTTTCAGCCCCAGCATTTT
cdr3_aa: CAGRQTEFQPQHF

d_call: NA
j_call: TRBJ2-7
v_call: TRBV9
clone_size: NA
cdr3_nt: TGTGCCAGCAGCGTAGGTGGTGGGCGCTACGAGCAGTACTTC
cdr3_aa: CASSVGGGRYEQYF

d_call: NA
j_call: TRBJ2-3
v_call: TRBV7-2
clone_size: NA
cdr3_nt: TGTGCCAGCAGCGCCCTCTACACAGATACGCAGTATTTT
cdr3_aa: CASSALYTDTQYF

d_call: TRBD2
j_call: TRBJ2-3
v_call: TRBV30
clone_size: NA
cdr3_nt: TGTGCCTGGACCAGGGACTACACAGATACGCAGTATTTT
cdr3_aa: CAWTRDYTDTQYF

d_call: NA
j_call: TRBJ1-5
v_call: TRBV6-1
clone_size: NA
cdr3_nt: TGTGCCAGCAGCTACCCTGGCCCAGGCAATCAGCCCCAGCATTTT
cdr3_aa: CASSYPGPGNQPQHF

d_call: TRBD1
j_call: TRBJ1-6
v_call: TRBV27
clone_size: NA
cdr3_nt: TGTGCCAGCAGTTTATCGAGGACAGGCCGCAAACCTTATAATTCACCCCTCCACTTT
cdr3_aa: CASSLSRTGRKPYNSPLHF

d_call: NA
j_call: TRBJ1-4
v_call: TRBV2
clone_size: NA
cdr3_nt: TGTGCCAGCAGCCACGACACTTCAACTAATGAAAAACTGTTTTTT
cdr3_aa: CASSHDTSTNEKLFF

d_call: NA
j_call: TRBJ1-6
v_call: TRBV6-1
clone_size: NA
cdr3_nt: TGTGCCAGCCTGAGGGGCACTGTTAATAATTCACCCCTCCACTTT
cdr3_aa: CASLRGTVNNSPLHF

d_call: NA
j_call: TRBJ2-7
v_call: TRBV7-2
clone_size: NA
cdr3_nt: TGTGCCAGCAGCTTTGTTCGAGCTCAGGCGGGCGAGTTCTACGAGCAGTACTTC
cdr3_aa: CASSFVRAQAGEFYEQYF

d_call: TRBD1
j_call: TRBJ1-3
v_call: TRBV18
clone_size: NA
cdr3_nt: TGTGCCAGCTCAACGTCCCGGGACAGCTCTGGAAACACCATATATTTT
cdr3_aa: CASSTSRDSSGNTIYF

d_call: NA
j_call: TRBJ2-2
v_call: TRBV19
clone_size: NA
cdr3_nt: TGTGCCAGTAGTGACCAAGGTGGGAGATGGACCGGGGAGCTGTTTTTT
cdr3_aa: CASSDQGGRWTGELFF

d_call: NA
j_call: TRBJ2-1
v_call: TRBV19
clone_size: NA
cdr3_nt: TGTGCCAGTAGTATCTCTCCGCGTGGGGTGGGCAATGAGCAGTTCTTC
cdr3_aa: CASSISPRGVGNEQFF

d_call: NA
j_call: TRBJ1-5
v_call: TRBV28
clone_size: few
cdr3_nt: TGTGCCAGCAGCTCCTCGGGGGAGGGCAATCAGCCCCAGCATTTT
cdr3_aa: CASSSSGEGNQPQHF

d_call: NA
j_call: TRBJ2-1
v_call: TRBV7-2
clone_size: NA
cdr3_nt: TGTGCCAGCAGCTTAAAGTTCGGCGGGTTGGGGGGTGAGCAGTTCTTC
cdr3_aa: CASSLKFGGLGGEQFF

d_call: NA
j_call: TRBJ2-2
v_call: TRBV6-1
clone_size: NA
cdr3_nt: TGTGCCAGCATACGGGGATCTTTGAACACCGGGGAGCTGTTTTTT
cdr3_aa: CASIRGSLNTGELFF

d_call: NA
j_call: TRBJ1-1
v_call: TRBV18
clone_size: NA
cdr3_nt: TGTGCCAGCTCAGCCAACATGAACACTGAAGCTTTCTTT
cdr3_aa: CASSANMNTEAFF

d_call: NA
j_call: TRBJ1-3
v_call: TRBV18
clone_size: NA
cdr3_nt: TGTGCCAGCTCACCGCCCAACGGGGGGTACGGAAACACCATATATTTT
cdr3_aa: CASSPPNGGYGNTIYF

d_call: NA
j_call: TRBJ1-3
v_call: TRBV4-3
clone_size: NA
cdr3_nt: TGCGCCAGCAGCCAAGAACAAGGATCCTCTGGAAACACCATATATTTT
cdr3_aa: CASSQEQGSSGNTIYF

d_call: NA
j_call: TRBJ2-5
v_call: TRBV2
clone_size: NA
cdr3_nt: TGTGCCAGCAAGGTTCAAGAGACCCAGTACTTC
cdr3_aa: CASKVQETQYF

d_call: NA
j_call: TRBJ1-2
v_call: TRBV11-3
clone_size: once
cdr3_nt: TGTGCCAGCAGCCCAGGACAGTCGTCTAACTATGGCTACACCTTC
cdr3_aa: CASSPGQSSNYGYTF

d_call: NA
j_call: TRBJ1-2
v_call: TRBV19
clone_size: few
cdr3_nt: TGTGCCAGTAGTATCCAGGGGACCCTTGGATATGGCTACACCTTC
cdr3_aa: CASSIQGTLGYGYTF

d_call: NA
j_call: TRBJ2-2
v_call: TRBV29-1
clone_size: NA
cdr3_nt: TGCAGCGTTGCCGGGGGCGGGATCACCGGGGAGCTGTTTTTT
cdr3_aa: CSVAGGGITGELFF

d_call: TRBD1
j_call: TRBJ1-1
v_call: TRBV27
clone_size: NA
cdr3_nt: TGTGCCAGCAGGGGACAGGGGGAAAACACTGAAGCTTTCTTT
cdr3_aa: CASRGQGENTEAFF

d_call: NA
j_call: TRBJ1-5
v_call: TRBV10-3
clone_size: NA
cdr3_nt: TGTGCCATCAGTGAACAACAGGGATCGGGCAATCAGCCCCAGCATTTT
cdr3_aa: CAISEQQGSGNQPQHF

d_call: NA
j_call: TRBJ2-7
v_call: TRBV11-2
clone_size: NA
cdr3_nt: TGTGCCAGCAGCTACCACGGGACCTCCTCCTACGAGCAGTACTTC
cdr3_aa: CASSYHGTSSYEQYF

d_call: NA
j_call: TRBJ2-7
v_call: TRBV6-1
clone_size: NA
cdr3_nt: TGTGCCAGCATCGCACTATCCTACGAGCAGTACTTC
cdr3_aa: CASIALSYEQYF